This T cell receptor beta chain was observed in a study of T-cell reconstitution after alpha-beta-depleted transplantation in children. This clonotype has only a few counts. The TCRbeta library incorporated unique molecular identifiers. TCRdb re-derived calls from the PCR reads in MiXCR, one entry per CDR3 protein. The data show about 600,000 distinct CDR3 sequences, with under 12% seen just once and less than 5% held by the top ten. This TCR was recovered from a human donor who donated a stem cell graft to a child with acute myeloid leukemia. The starting material was PBMCs from the stem cell graft donor, obtained from the stem cell graft.

In DNA form, the CDR3 reads TGTGCCAGCAGCCAAGGGAGGGGTAGCTATGGCTACACCTTC. As protein: CASSQGRGSYGYTF. The chain links TRBV3-1 to TRBJ1-2; a possible D gene is TRBD1 (5 bases). CDR1 is LGHDT and CDR2 is YNNKEL in the germline V gene (reference sequence). The CDR3 has 14 amino acids. Trimming removed 1 base from V and 4 bases from J, with 10 bases in between.